This T cell receptor (beta chain) came from a study of beta chain features in type 1 diabetes. cDNA synthesis used the whole RNA isolate, giving expressed TCRB sequences. The average output of naive, central memory and regulatory T cell samples was about 3.57 million reads. Data came from immunoSEQ multiplex PCR; TCRdb stores just in-frame clones and leaves some out. This table has approximately 140,000 clones, under 60% appearing once. A note on this clone: Its specificity is not known.

Whole-study findings and limits: Sequencing the cDNA could make cells with high TCR expression show up more than they should.

Sequenced material: Tregs from blood. The sequence came from a man in his late teens or twenties in good health.

The CDR3 reads CASSAPGQGYQPQHF. CDR3 DNA sequence: TGTGCCAGCAGCGCACCGGGACAGGGTTATCAGCCCCAGCATTTT. The genes are TRBV28 and TRBJ1-5, with 9 positions matching TRBD1. Losses at the gene ends were 6 bases for V and 5 bases for J; bases not matched to a gene: 8. The CDR3 sequence is 15 residues long. Germline lookup yields CDR1 MDHEN and CDR2 SYDVKM. Drawing the rest from reference TRBV28 and TRBJ1-5, the complete variable domain is DVKVTQSSRYLVKRTGEKVFLECVQDMDHENMFWYRQDPGLGLRLIYFSYDVKMKEKGDIPEGYSVSREKKERFSLILESASTNQTSMYLCASSAPGQGYQPQHFGDGTRLSIL.